This T cell receptor beta chain was captured by sequencing in a study of regulatory T cells in long-lasting Graves disease listed by TCRdb under 2021. Regarding the complete study: Patients with newly diagnosed Graves' disease had been on antithyroid drugs for under 3 months. The study was registered as a clinical trial and conducted in China. A total of approximately 35 samples underwent TCR sequencing: some 13 from persistent and roughly 20 from newly diagnosed Graves' disease patients. Patients with persistent Graves' disease were compared with patients with newly diagnosed Graves' disease using TCR sequencing and RNA sequencing of peripheral blood.

The germline V end is reduced by 1 base and the J end by 0 bases; junction bases left unmatched: 3. Counted from cysteine to phenylalanine, this CDR3 has 16 amino acids. The sequence is cut down to CDR3 DNA, 48 bases in frame from base 1. Looking up the germline V gene yields CDR1 SGHAT and CDR2 FQNNGV. This clonotype was counted many times. No antigen is known for it. No base quality values were provided; no much bigger clone lies one nucleotide off. Points the paper makes about the study in general: The authors noted that the small sample size was a limitation that may lower accuracy. Persistent disease showed preferential use of TRBV28, TRBJ1-2 and TRBJ2-5, whereas newly diagnosed disease favored TRBV20-1 and TRBJ2-1. Only the TCR beta chain was sequenced and analyzed. Because the primary lesion, thyroid tissue, could not be accessed, the study looked at peripheral blood alone. Patients with persistent disease shared more public clonotypes (approximately 2,500) than newly diagnosed patients did (966). Compared with newly diagnosed patients, persistent Graves' disease patients had lower TCR Shannon entropy and fewer highly expanded clones, which suggests clonal expansion.

The library was built by means of multiplex PCR. The listed sequencing device is Illumina HiSeq 4000. TCR beta libraries were built with iRepertoire HTBI primers and Arm-PCR amplification of CDR3 regions. Gel purification was performed on PCR products prior to sequencing. As for how the authors treated the data: Gene usage analysis of CDR3 amino acid clonotypes used the roughly 60 TRBV and fewer than 15 TRBJ segments found across samples. COPE and FqMerger were used to merge the filtered high-quality paired reads into contigs. BLAST was used to align contigs to IMGT TRBV, TRBD and TRBJ reference genes, and CDR3 was defined according to IMGT. Any clonotype with a frequency above 0.1% was counted as a highly expanded clone. Shannon entropy was used to measure repertoire diversity, and the Gini coefficient was used to measure V-J evenness. A clonotype found in more than one individual was treated as public. In-frame beta chains were kept once TCRdb had trimmed the public reads at Q25 with fastp and called clones with MiXCR. When rows share a CDR3 protein, they turn into one entry using the most common DNA and genes. TCRdb, rather than the study authors, made the V and J calls. This sample holds some 460,000 distinct CDR3 sequences; 15% to 20% were observed only once. Over 9% of the sample lies in the top ten.

The time point label corresponds to: newly diagnosed GD, antithyroid drugs for less than 3 months. For both TCR sequencing and RNA sequencing, RNA was extracted from PBMCs using TRIzol. The diagnosis of Graves' disease was made according to American Thyroid Association guidelines. Recruitment of patients was carried out at an endocrinology department in Xi'an, China. From each patient, about 9.7 milliliters of peripheral blood was collected into an EDTA anticoagulant tube. Ficoll Paque Plus density gradient separation was used to isolate PBMCs, and no further T cell sorting was done. An Agilent 2100 Bioanalyzer and agarose gel were used to assess RNA quality, and a NanoDrop 2000 was used to measure RNA concentration. This sample also belongs to another study, concerning T cells in Graves' hyperthyroidism and ophthalmopathy. The second study reports: Stable Graves' hyperthyroidism was defined as the absence of progression to ophthalmopathy over 18 months of follow-up. Hyperthyroidism patients were aged 18 to 65 years and newly diagnosed, with disease duration of less than 2 months. Patients with uncontrolled infections, other autoimmune diseases, pregnancy or lactation were excluded. Diagnoses were based on clinical symptoms, serum thyroxine and TRAb, thyroid ultrasound and orbital computed tomography. For the first round of RT-PCR on the TCR CDR3, the HTBI primer set was used together with the Qiagen OneStep RT-PCR kit. Most expanded thyroid clonotypes (frequency above 0.001) were also found in blood, which suggests that blood repertoires may mirror thyroid immune responses. In cross-validation, a model built on a 13 V-J signature told ophthalmopathy apart from stable hyperthyroidism with roughly 87% sensitivity and approximately 84% specificity, and in testing the same model reached 80%/75%. During validation, the model predicted progression to ophthalmopathy a median of around six months ahead of onset, with 70.59% sensitivity and 72.22% specificity. TCR V-J signatures able to tell the groups apart were searched for in a discovery cohort of about a hundred patients, of whom approximately 40 had Graves' ophthalmopathy and roughly 59 had stable Graves' hyperthyroidism. Prospective prediction of ophthalmopathy was tested in an independent validation cohort of approximately 19 hyperthyroidism patients and approximately 17 patients who later progressed to ophthalmopathy. The 100 discovery patients were divided at random into training and test sets in a 7:3 ratio. Thyroid tissue and blood T-cell repertoires from about six Graves' hyperthyroidism patients were also compared in the study. Once sampling was done, hyperthyroidism patients were given methimazole at a starting dose of 30 mg daily, whereas ophthalmopathy patients were given high-dose intravenous methylprednisolone. Libraries were constructed in a second round of multiplex PCR, after which size selection and purification were performed. Libraries were sequenced paired-end with 100 bp reads on an Illumina HiSeq2000. SOAPnuke was used to process the raw data, throwing out any read that contained adapters or uncalled bases, had a mean Phred below 15, or lacked an exact constant-primer or identifier match. COPE v1.2.5 was used to merge the high-quality paired reads, and each unique nucleotide sequence was defined as a clonotype. MiTCR v1.1 was used to align clonotypes to the IMGT TRBV, TRBD and TRBJ reference segments. The analysis was restricted to V-J combinations with a frequency above 0.0001, which together covered 99.2% of the repertoires. The TCS score was defined as the ratio of F50 (clonal expansion) to E x V (chaos), calculated using BLOSUM62-based TCRdist between CDR3 peptides within each V-J. Welch's t-statistics and random forest reduced 450 to 600 V-J features to roughly 13, which were used in a naive Bayes classifier (R e1071). Sample size was not statistically predetermined, and investigators were not blinded to group allocation. The paper reports TCR Vbeta CDR3 sequencing of 140 or so peripheral blood samples: under 45 ophthalmopathy, 70 to 85 hyperthyroidism and 17 progressor patients.

The V gene is TRBV11-2 and the J gene is TRBJ2-1; 7 of the junction bases match TRBD2. This material consisted of peripheral blood mononuclear cells (PBMCs), taken at new diagnosis, from a patient treated with antithyroid drugs. The sequence derives from a man aged 40-50 years with Graves disease. Donor details come from another sample of the same person, matched by shared clones. In nucleotides, the sequence is TGTGCCAGCAGCTTAGCGGGGGGAAGCTCCTACAATGAGCAGTTCTTC. Its protein is CASSLAGGSSYNEQFF.